This T cell receptor beta chain derives from a study of blood T cell repertoires in COVID-19. This clone showed up just a few times. Participants reported their clinical history, and cohort assignment relied on those reports. From germline, CDR1 is SGHRS and CDR2 YFSETQ. The CDR3 totals 15 residues. With 2 bases removed from V and 1 base from J, the gap between germline ends came to 12 bases. Authors' data handling: Scientists estimated how many nucleated cells there were by amplifying reference gene primers. The repertoire was sequenced with immunoSEQ multiplex PCR; TCRdb's copy has only in-frame clones and lacks some. V and J calls plus clone size are reproduced from that table; the DNA served to infer D and trimming. The repertoire holds hundreds of thousands of clones, with more than 75% as singletons.

V is TRBV5-1 and J is TRBJ1-2; possibly TRBD1 for D (5 bases). This clonotype was obtained from a man aged 35 to 55 in a cohort exposed to, infected with or recovered from COVID-19 (not recorded which). Sequencing was done on a sample of PBMCs or T cells enriched from blood (not recorded which). CDR3 in DNA: TGCGCCAGCAGCTTTTACGGCAGGGTTAACTATGGCTACACCTTC. This gives the protein CASSFYGRVNYGYTF.